What follows describes a single T cell receptor (beta chain). What it binds is unknown. This sample is part of a study of cytomegalovirus exposure and HLA in healthy donors. Whole-study findings and limits: That first-cohort TCR clusters tended to co-occur in the approximately 120 validation repertoires was found in a later analysis. Testing in vitro showed a few CMV-associated chains specific for CMV antigens.

The assay was immunoSEQ multiplex PCR, and TCRdb's table has in-frame clones only and misses some. This table holds roughly 60,000 clones, 92% found once. Among the roughly 110 subjects of the validation cohort, separate from the approximately 670-subject first cohort, were the donors. This CDR3 spans 16 amino acids. Germline V CDR1 and CDR2: MDHEN, SYDVKM. V gave up 4 bases and J gave up 3 bases, with 16 bases separating them. Sequenced sample: PBMCs. The genes are TRBV28 and TRBJ1-5; possibly TRBD1 for D (5 bases). This TCR came from a young woman in good health and CMV-seronegative. The CDR3 region is CASSSPGLGSNQPQHF. In DNA, the CDR3 is TGTGCCAGCAGTTCTCCGGGACTGGGATCCAATCAGCCCCAGCATTTT.